The subject of this entry is one T cell receptor (beta chain). This entry is derived from a study of cytomegalovirus exposure and HLA in healthy donors. PCR primers comprised 60 Vbeta and 13 Jbeta primers. Sequencing was performed with immunoSEQ multiplex PCR; in TCRdb, only in-frame clones are kept and a portion is missing. The sample data list about 120,000 clones. CDR1 and CDR2 (germline): SEHNR, FQNEAQ (reference sequence). The CDR3 covers 15 residues. Trimming removed 4 bases at V and 1 base at J, with 11 bases between. This sequence was found in a man aged 18-30 years in good health and CMV-seronegative. Sequencing was performed on PBMCs. This chain links TRBV7-9 with TRBJ2-1; D is undetermined. The chain's CDR3 is CASSYRESSYNEQFF. The CDR3 nucleotides are TGTGCCAGCAGCTACAGAGAAAGTTCCTACAATGAGCAGTTCTTC.